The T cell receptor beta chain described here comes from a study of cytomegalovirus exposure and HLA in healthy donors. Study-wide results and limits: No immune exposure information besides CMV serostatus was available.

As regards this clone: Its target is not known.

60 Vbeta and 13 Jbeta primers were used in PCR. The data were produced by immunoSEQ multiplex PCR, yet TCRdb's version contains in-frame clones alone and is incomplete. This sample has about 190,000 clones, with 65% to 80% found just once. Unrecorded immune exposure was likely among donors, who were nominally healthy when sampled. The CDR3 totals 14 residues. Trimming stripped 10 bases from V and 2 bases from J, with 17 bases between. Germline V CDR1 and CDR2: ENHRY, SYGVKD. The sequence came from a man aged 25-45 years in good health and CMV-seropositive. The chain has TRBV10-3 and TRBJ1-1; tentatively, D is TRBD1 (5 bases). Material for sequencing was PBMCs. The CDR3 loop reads CATNPSGGNTEAFF. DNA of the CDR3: TGTGCCACCAATCCCTCGGGGGGTAACACTGAAGCTTTCTTT.